This T cell receptor (beta chain) was captured by sequencing in a study of early T cells in non-severe SARS-CoV-2 infection. In the study overall: It was bulk RNA from unsorted whole blood that was sequenced, and the chains were unpaired.

The TCR library protocol attached unique molecular identifiers to the individual cDNA molecules. TCRdb fed the 5' RACE reads into MiXCR, producing one record per CDR3 protein. The table has some 49,000 distinct CDR3 sequences, about an eighth seen once; the top ten hold approximately 8.5%. In this sample, this clonotype turned up a few times. No antigen is known for it. Study results and limitations: Missing private and CD4 specificities, VDJdb matching favored anti-spike CD8 responses.

The CDR3 sequence is 15 residues long. Germline lookup yields CDR1 SGHRS and CDR2 YFSETQ. The V segment lost 0 bases and the J segment 10 bases; nucleotides outside the gene matches: 4. This receptor was identified in an adult who was a healthcare worker with PCR-confirmed SARS-CoV-2 infection or an uninfected control (not recorded which). Sequencing input: whole blood. This rearrangement joins TRBV5-1 to TRBJ1-6; TRBD1 matches at 10 bases. The CDR3 protein is CASSLGDRGLSPLHF. CDR3 DNA sequence: TGCGCCAGCAGCTTGGGGGACAGGGGTCTATCACCCCTCCACTTT.